At least ten counts were recorded for the clone carrying this T cell receptor beta chain. Its specificity is unknown. Germline loops: CDR1 DFQATT, CDR2 SNEGSKA (reference sequence). V was pared by 0 bases and J by 5 bases, with 4 bases of the junction left unmatched. There are 16 residues in the CDR3. These data belong to a study of neurological immune-mediated disorders. Study-level results: While HTLV-1-associated myelopathy showed the greatest TCR clonal expansion, multiple sclerosis showed the least, falling below healthy controls.

TCRdb ran MiXCR on the 5' RACE reads and lists one entry per CDR3 protein. The sample records 90,000 to 100,000 distinct CDR3 sequences, 3.5% being singletons. This TCR derives from a woman younger than 35 with multiple sclerosis. The V gene is TRBV20-1, the J gene TRBJ2-1; 13 nucleotides match TRBD2. Sequenced: PBMCs. The CDR3 DNA reads TGCAGTGCTAGAGATCGACTAGCGGGAGGAAACAATGAGCAGTTCTTC. This gives the protein CSARDRLAGGNNEQFF.